Listed below are T cell receptor beta chains from one sample, sequenced in a study of CD8 T cells in ankylosing spondylitis. One entry per CDR3 protein, called by TCRdb with MiXCR from the 5' RACE reads. This table holds approximately 220,000 distinct CDR3 sequences, 20% to 30% found once. The sample taken for sequencing was blood, either unsorted or a sorted T cell fraction (not recorded which). Every receptor here comes from a male donor with ankylosing spondylitis or in good health (not recorded which). CDR3s include the opening cysteine and the closing phenylalanine or tryptophan. The listing skips clone size in some rows; elsewhere it reads once, few, many or a size class.

abundance	v_gene	len	j_gene	CDR3aa
NA	TRBV5-6	15	TRBJ1-5	CASSSYRGSTSPQHF
NA	TRBV6-5	14	TRBJ1-2	CASSYSFEAYGYTF
NA	TRBV5-1	14	TRBJ2-7	CASSGAVPTYEQYF
many	TRBV18	15	TRBJ2-1	CASSSGLAGYNEQFF
NA	TRBV10-3	14	TRBJ1-1	CAISEGTLGTEAFF
NA	TRBV6-1	13	TRBJ1-5	CASSPADNQPQHF
many	TRBV4-1	17	TRBJ2-2	CASSQDTKGSGTGELFF
many	TRBV6-1	14	TRBJ1-2	CASSTGQGLGGYTF
many	TRBV3-1	15	TRBJ2-3	CASSHLAGGTDTQYF
few	TRBV2	14	TRBJ1-1	CASRPIAGKTEAFF
few	TRBV29-1	13	TRBJ2-7	CSIGWQGAREQYF
many	TRBV5-6	13	TRBJ2-2	CASSFSSPGELFF
NA	TRBV12-3/TRBV12-4	13	TRBJ2-4	CASSLVGGNIQYF
many	TRBV5-5	16	TRBJ2-1	CASSGLSGRVSNEQFF
many	TRBV20-1	14	TRBJ2-5	CSAAWDATQETQYF
NA	TRBV7-2	16	TRBJ2-3	CASSLGAGGRTDTQYF